Shown below are 21 T cell receptor beta chains from a single sample sequenced in a study of OX40 agonist ivuxolimab in advanced cancers. The assay was immunoSEQ multiplex PCR, and TCRdb's table has in-frame clones only and misses some. The repertoire holds 55,000 to 80,000 clones, with roughly nine tenths as singletons. The sequencing here drew on CD4+ or CD8+ T cells sorted from blood, taken in a trial of the OX40 agonist ivuxolimab. The receptor set was obtained from an adult with an advanced solid tumor such as melanoma, head and neck, liver or kidney cancer.

The rearrangement uses TRBV11-2 and TRBJ2-7; unclear D gene. V was clipped by 1 base and J by 3 bases, with 13 bases between them. The CDR3 consists of 15 residues. Germline values: CDR1 SGHAT, CDR2 FQNNGV. The CDR3 sequence is CASSLAVTTGYEQYF. Written as DNA, the CDR3 is TGTGCCAGCAGCTTAGCGGTCACTACGGGCTACGAGCAGTACTTC.

The V call is TRBV5-1, the J call TRBJ2-7; 9 bases map to TRBD1. Germline V gene lookup returns CDR1 SGHRS and CDR2 YFSETQ. The CDR3 extends over 14 amino acids. After removal of 5 bases from V and 2 bases from J, the junction contained 5 bases not matched to a gene. The CDR3 sequence is CASRTTGGTYEQYF. The CDR3 coding sequence is TGCGCCAGCAGGACGACAGGGGGAACCTACGAGCAGTACTTC.

CDR3 sequence (DNA): TGTGCCAGCAGCTTAGGCGCCGGGACAGGGGGCAAGACCCAGTACTTC. Translating gives CASSLGAGTGGKTQYF. The genes are TRBV7-8 and TRBJ2-5; 12 bases map to TRBD1. V dropped 1 base and J dropped 6; count of bases not matched to a gene: 6. This CDR3 spans 16 amino acids. Germline loops: CDR1 SGHVS, CDR2 FQNEAQ.

DNA for the CDR3: TGTGCCACCAGCAGAAAGAGCAATCAGCCCCAGCATTTT. It encodes CATSRKSNQPQHF. The chain links TRBV15 to TRBJ1-5, with D hard to call. The V end lost 2 bases, the J end lost 1 base, and 3 bases lay between the germline ends. There are 13 residues in the CDR3. The germline V gene has CDR1 LNHNV and CDR2 YYDKDF (reference sequence).

The gene calls are TRBV5-8 and TRBJ2-7, with D unresolved. The CDR3 runs 12 residues. The germline gives CDR1 SGHTS, CDR2 YDEGEE. Trimming removed 3 bases from V and 3 bases from J, with 7 bases in between. The CDR3 protein is CASSSDLYEQYF. DNA for the CDR3: TGTGCCAGCAGCTCCGACCTCTACGAGCAGTACTTC.

In DNA form, the CDR3 reads TGTGCCAGCAGCTTAGCAGATACGAACACCGGGGAGCTGTTTTTT. Amino acids: CASSLADTNTGELFF. The chain uses TRBV7-9 and TRBJ2-2; no clear D. The ends were cut back, 0 bases at V and 0 bases at J, with 5 bases in the middle. The CDR3 extends over 15 amino acids. Germline-derived CDR1 and CDR2 are SEHNR and FQNEAQ (reference sequence).

This clone was detected a few times. The V call is TRBV6-6, the J call TRBJ2-7; possibly TRBD1 or TRBD2 for D (5 bases each). Germline-derived CDR1 and CDR2 are MNHNY and SVGAGI (reference sequence). Trimming took off 5 bases at V and 2 bases at J, with 7 bases between the two ends. This CDR3 region has 12 residues. CDR3 DNA: TGTGCCAGCAGTGGGACGGCCTACGAGCAGTACTTC. Amino acid sequence: CASSGTAYEQYF.

V is TRBV28 and J is TRBJ1-1, with D maybe TRBD1 (6 bases). Trimming took 2 bases from V and 5 from J, leaving 12 bases between them. Germline values: CDR1 MDHEN, CDR2 SYDVKM. The CDR3 runs to 14 residues. The CDR3 reads CASSLGGLGTEAFF. The DNA of the CDR3 is TGTGCCAGCAGTTTAGGGGGCCTGGGAACTGAAGCTTTCTTT.

This sequence joins TRBV21-1 and TRBJ2-7; TRBD1, as called in the table, went unchecked against the DNA. TRBV21-1 is flagged as a pseudogene. This CDR3 spans 15 amino acids. CDR3: CASSNGDRPDYEQYF. In DNA form, the CDR3 reads TGTGCCAGCAGCAACGGGGACAGGCCAGACTACGAGCAGTACTTC.

This clone was picked up one time. The V call is TRBV6-6, the J call TRBJ2-7; D not certain. Per the germline V gene, CDR1 is MNHNY and CDR2 is SVGAGI (reference sequence). This CDR3 has 14 residues. V gave up 8 bases and J gave up 9 bases, with 23 bases separating them. Written as DNA, the CDR3 is TGTGCCAGCGGACCTACTTTGACGGGCGCTGGGCAGTACTTC. Translated: CASGPTLTGAGQYF.

The CDR3 DNA is TGCGCCAGCAGTCTAGAGTTCCTGGGAGGGAACTATGGCTACACCTTC. Its translation is CASSLEFLGGNYGYTF. The rearrangement joins TRBV4-1 to TRBJ1-2; D unclear. The CDR3 extends over 16 amino acids. V lost 6 bases and J lost 2, with 19 bases in between. Germline V CDR1 and CDR2: MGHRA, YSYEKL.

The CDR3 protein is CASSEVLNTEAFF. CDR3 bases: TGTGCCAGCAGTGAAGTTCTCAACACTGAAGCTTTCTTT. This chain connects TRBV6-5 to TRBJ1-1, with D unresolved. V lost 5 bases and J lost 2, with 9 bases in between. This CDR3 comprises 13 residues. The germline V gene has CDR1 MNHEY and CDR2 SVGAGI.

The chain employs TRBV4-2 and TRBJ2-1; 9 positions agree with TRBD1. The trim removed 1 base at V and 3 bases at J, leaving 4 bases unmatched. Germline-derived CDR1 and CDR2 are LGHNA and YNFKEQ. The CDR3 covers 16 residues. CDR3 loop: CASSQVPGQGYNEQFF. The CDR3 bases are TGTGCCAGCAGCCAAGTGCCGGGACAGGGCTACAATGAGCAGTTCTTC.

This clone was observed once. The chain has TRBV18 and TRBJ2-7; TRBD2 agrees at 9 bases. Germline assignment: CDR1 KGHSH and CDR2 LQKENI. V shed 3 bases and J 6 bases; nucleotides not matched to a gene: 9. This CDR3 spans 15 amino acids. The CDR3 reads CASSPRTSDWSEQYF. In DNA, the CDR3 is TGTGCCAGCTCACCCCGGACTAGCGACTGGTCCGAGCAGTACTTC. The whole variable domain, remainder taken from reference TRBV18 and TRBJ2-7, is NAGVMQNPRHLVRRRGQEARLRCSPMKGHSHVYWYRQLPEEGLKFMVYLQKENIIDESGMPKERFSAEFPKEGPSILRIQQVVRGDSAAYFCASSPRTSDWSEQYFGPGTRLTVT.

V gene TRBV25-1 combines with J gene TRBJ1-1, with D maybe TRBD1 (6 bases). The germline V and J ends were trimmed by 5 bases and 2 bases, with 15 bases remaining between them. This CDR3 comprises 15 residues. The germline V gene encodes CDR1 MGHDK and CDR2 SYGVNS. CDR3 sequence: CASSPSDRLNTEAFF. CDR3 DNA: TGTGCCAGCAGTCCCTCGGACAGACTTAACACTGAAGCTTTCTTT.

The V gene is TRBV18, the J gene TRBJ1-1; a weak D match, TRBD1 (5 bases). Germline CDR1 is KGHSH and CDR2 is LQKENI. CDR3 size: 13 residues. V lost 4 bases, J lost 0 bases, and 6 bases lay in between. The CDR3 DNA reads as TGTGCCAGCTCACAGGGGTTGAACACTGAAGCTTTCTTT. This sequence encodes CASSQGLNTEAFF.

The chain carries TRBV7-9 and TRBJ2-1, with 7 bases lining up with TRBD2. This CDR3 spans 14 amino acids. Germline lookup yields CDR1 SEHNR and CDR2 FQNEAQ (reference sequence). J gave up 5 bases and V 3 bases, and 4 bases lay outside the gene matches. CDR3 protein: CASSFEGTNNEQFF. CDR3 coding DNA: TGTGCCAGCAGCTTCGAAGGGACTAACAATGAGCAGTTCTTC.

J is TRBJ2-1 and V is TRBV7-2, with D perhaps TRBD2 (6 bases). Trimming took off 6 bases at V and 6 bases at J, with 21 bases between the two ends. There are 16 residues in the CDR3. CDR1 SGHTA and CDR2 FQGNSA come from the germline V gene. CDR3 loop: CASSPPGLGGANEQFF. Written as DNA, the CDR3 is TGTGCCAGCAGTCCCCCCGGCCTCGGCGGGGCCAATGAGCAGTTCTTC. Drawing the rest from reference TRBV7-2 and TRBJ2-1, the complete variable domain is GAGVSQSPSNKVTEKGKDVELRCDPISGHTALYWYRQSLGQGLEFLIYFQGNSAPDKSGLPSDRFSAERTGGSVSTLTIQRTQQEDSAVYLCASSPPGLGGANEQFFGPGTRLTVL.

The chain employs TRBV19 and TRBJ1-6; tentative D call: TRBD1 (5 bases). The germline V gene encodes CDR1 LNHDA and CDR2 SQIVND (reference sequence). V dropped 0 bases and J dropped 6 bases, with 6 bases sitting between them. This CDR3 is built from 14 residues. The CDR3 region is CASSIEDTNSPLHF. CDR3 sequence (DNA): TGTGCCAGTAGTATAGAGGACACTAATTCACCCCTCCACTTT.

This clone was detected only a few times. V gene TRBV4-2 combines with J gene TRBJ2-7; unclear D gene. Looked up from germline, CDR1 is LGHNA and CDR2 is YNFKEQ. V was clipped by 5 bases and J by 6 bases, with 8 bases between them. This CDR3 region has 11 residues. Written as DNA, the CDR3 is TGTGCCAGCAGCGGCCTAAGCGAGCAGTACTTC. Encoded protein: CASSGLSEQYF.

This sequence joins TRBV6-6 and TRBJ2-7, with 8 positions matching TRBD1. CDR1 and CDR2 (germline): MNHNY, SVGAGI (reference sequence). Trimming took 2 bases from V and 0 from J; bases not matched to a gene: 3. This CDR3 region has 15 residues. CDR3 protein: CASSYTGGNSYEQYF. As DNA, the CDR3 is TGTGCCAGCAGTTACACAGGGGGTAACTCCTACGAGCAGTACTTC.